This TCR beta chain was sequenced during a study of cytomegalovirus exposure and HLA in healthy donors. Overall study findings and caveats: Within the data, a cluster of highly shared sequence variants was likely a sequencing artifact. Clonal expansion was found to be greater in HLA-associated TCR beta chains than in equally common others in a later analysis.

Donors had nominal health at sampling but likely had unrecorded immune exposures. The PCR ran on 60 Vbeta and 13 Jbeta primers. The protocol was immunoSEQ multiplex PCR, while the TCRdb copy is restricted to in-frame clones and leaves out a portion. The table has 65,000 to 85,000 clones, about four fifths seen once; the top ten hold around 10%. The germline V gene encodes CDR1 SGHRS and CDR2 YFSETQ. The V and J ends lost 0 bases and 7 bases, in that order; junction bases with no gene match: 14. CDR3 length: 17 residues. As regards this clone: Its antigen is unidentified.

The J gene is TRBJ2-7, the V gene TRBV5-1, with 9 bases that match TRBD2. This clonotype was obtained from a male donor in good health and CMV-seropositive. Sequencing input: PBMCs. CDR3 residues: CASSLVRGGASVGEQYF. Written as DNA, the CDR3 is TGCGCCAGCAGCTTGGTACGCGGGGGGGCGTCCGTGGGGGAGCAGTACTTC.